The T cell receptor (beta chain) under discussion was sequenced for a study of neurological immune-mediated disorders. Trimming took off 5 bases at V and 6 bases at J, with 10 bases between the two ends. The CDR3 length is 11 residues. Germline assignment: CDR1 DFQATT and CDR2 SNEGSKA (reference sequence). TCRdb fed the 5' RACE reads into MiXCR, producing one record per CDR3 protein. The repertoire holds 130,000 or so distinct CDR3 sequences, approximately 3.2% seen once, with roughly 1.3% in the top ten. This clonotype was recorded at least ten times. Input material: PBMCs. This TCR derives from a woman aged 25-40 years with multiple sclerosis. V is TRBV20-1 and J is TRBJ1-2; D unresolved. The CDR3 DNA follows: TGCAGTGCTTTGGGCGCTGATGGCTACACCTTC. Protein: CSALGADGYTF.